The 22 T cell receptor beta chains below were found in one sample sequenced in a study of synovial regulatory T cells in juvenile arthritis. Produced via immunoSEQ multiplex PCR; TCRdb's table is partial and in-frame only. The repertoire table contains approximately 10,000 clones. Sequencing was performed on Treg cells from blood. Indicated subset: remaining (HLA-DR-negative) circulating blood Treg cells. These receptors were collected from a donor aged 2-30 years with juvenile idiopathic arthritis.

The chain recombines TRBV6-6 with TRBJ2-1; TCRdb designates TRBD1, a call that cannot be tested without DNA. The CDR3 covers 15 residues. No DNA is recorded. Per germline, CDR1 MNHNY and CDR2 SVGAGI (reference sequence). CDR3 loop: CASSYGTGPSNEQFF.

The chain joins TRBV2 to TRBJ2-1. CDR3 size: 15 residues. The DNA sequence is not available. Germline loops: CDR1 SNHLY, CDR2 FYNNEI. CDR3: CASSKGRTSYNEQFF.

CDR3 protein: CASSVGGDRGNEQFF. J is TRBJ2-1 and V is TRBV9; TCRdb calls TRBD1, which cannot be checked without DNA. The CDR3 sequence is 15 residues long. A DNA sequence was not provided. Germline-derived CDR1 and CDR2 are SGDLS and YYNGEE.

The chain couples TRBV28 to TRBJ1-2; the TCRdb D gene call, TRBD1, has no DNA to confirm it. The CDR3 loop spans 16 amino acids. There is no recorded DNA. Germline V gene lookup returns CDR1 MDHEN and CDR2 SYDVKM. CDR3 amino acids: CASSLRTGRTGYGYTF.

The chain couples TRBV9 to TRBJ1-2; no DNA is available, so the TRBD1 call from TCRdb remains unchecked. The CDR3 runs 15 residues. No DNA accompanies this entry. Per germline, CDR1 SGDLS and CDR2 YYNGEE. CDR3 region: CASSVGTATNYGYTF.

This clone is classed as medium-sized by frequency. The rearrangement joins TRBV19 to TRBJ1-1; TCRdb calls TRBD1, which cannot be checked without DNA. Germline CDR1 is LNHDA and CDR2 is SQIVND (reference sequence). This CDR3 is 13 amino acids long. No DNA sequence is on record. CDR3 amino acids: CASSQGRNTEAFF.

According to its frequency, this clone is medium-sized. The CDR3 spells CASSKGTRDTEAFF. The chain combines TRBV21-1 with TRBJ1-1. TRBV21-1 is listed as a pseudogene. This CDR3 region has 14 residues. The DNA is unrecorded.

This chain links TRBV27 with TRBJ1-1. This CDR3 has 12 residues. No DNA was logged. The germline CDR1 and CDR2 sequences are MNHEY and SMNVEV (reference sequence). The CDR3 sequence is CASRRGNSEAFF.

The V call is TRBV9, the J call TRBJ2-7; lacking DNA, the TRBD2 call made by TCRdb goes unchecked. This CDR3 comprises 15 residues. The nucleotide record is missing. CDR1 is SGDLS, CDR2 YYNGEE, per germline. CDR3 sequence: CASSVDPSGRTEQYF.

V usage is TRBV14 and J usage is TRBJ2-7. CDR3 size: 15 residues. DNA for this receptor is not on file. CDR1 and CDR2 (germline): SGHDN, FVKESK. CDR3 sequence: CASSQSGPTSLEQYF.

CDR3 residues: CASSLRETSYNEQFF. The rearrangement links TRBV27 to TRBJ2-1; TCRdb selects TRBD2, and the lack of DNA leaves this call unchecked. Germline V gene data show CDR1 as MNHEY and CDR2 as SMNVEV (reference sequence). The CDR3 consists of 15 residues. There is no recorded DNA.

The chain combines TRBV5-1 with TRBJ1-1; no DNA is available, so the TRBD1 call from TCRdb remains unchecked. Germline CDR1 reads SGHRS; CDR2 reads YFSETQ. The CDR3 runs to 16 residues. The nucleotide record is missing. The CDR3 reads CASSYRDRGLKTEAFF.

The J gene is TRBJ1-5, the V gene TRBV30; TCRdb picks TRBD1, but there is no DNA to check that call. The CDR3 runs 13 residues. No DNA accompanies this entry. Germline lookup yields CDR1 GTSNPN and CDR2 SVGIG (reference sequence). CDR3 region: CAWSTWGLEPQHF.

V usage is TRBV9 and J usage is TRBJ1-2; as DNA is missing, the TRBD1 call by TCRdb cannot be tested. Germline lookup yields CDR1 SGDLS and CDR2 YYNGEE. This CDR3 spans 11 amino acids. Only the protein is on record. CDR3 loop: CASARQDGYTF.

The V gene is TRBV18, the J gene TRBJ2-3; TCRdb proposes TRBD2, but this gene call is untestable without DNA. This CDR3 comprises 16 residues. DNA for this receptor is not on file. Germline V gene sequence: CDR1 KGHSH, CDR2 LQKENI. The CDR3 loop reads CASSPPSGGITDTQYF.

The rearrangement joins TRBV28 to TRBJ1-1. CDR1 and CDR2 from the germline V gene are MDHEN and SYDVKM. The CDR3 totals 14 residues. Only the protein is available. The CDR3 loop is CASSPPQGRSEAFF.

The chain recombines TRBV10-3 with TRBJ2-7; TCRdb's assignment of TRBD1 cannot be checked, as there is no DNA. The CDR3 spans 14 residues. DNA is not recorded here. Germline V CDR1 and CDR2: ENHRY, SYGVKD. The CDR3: CAISARQGSYEQYF.

V and J are TRBV10-3 and TRBJ1-1; TCRdb designates TRBD1, a call that cannot be tested without DNA. The CDR3 covers 13 residues. DNA for this receptor is not on file. CDR1 is ENHRY and CDR2 is SYGVKD in the germline V gene. The chain's CDR3 is CAISEYRGTEAFF.

V gene TRBV11-2 combines with J gene TRBJ2-7. Germline CDR1 and CDR2: SGHAT and FQNNGV. This CDR3 contains 14 residues. Only the protein is on record. The CDR3 sequence is CASSLDRYDHEQYF.

This clone is labeled medium-sized based on frequency. The chain couples TRBV5-1 to TRBJ2-1; the D gene TCRdb calls, TRBD2, cannot be checked with no DNA. The CDR3 extends over 13 amino acids. No DNA is given. CDR1 and CDR2 (germline): SGHRS, YFSETQ. This chain's CDR3 is CASRLAGGNEQFF.

Frequency places this clone as medium-sized. The gene calls are TRBV6-6 and TRBJ1-3. This CDR3 is 13 amino acids long. A DNA sequence was not provided. CDR1 and CDR2 (germline): MNHNY, SVGAGI (reference sequence). The CDR3 loop is CASSTVSGNTIYF.

The chain combines TRBV5-1 with TRBJ2-6; TCRdb selects TRBD1, and the lack of DNA leaves this call unchecked. The CDR3 runs 15 residues. No DNA accompanies this entry. Germline CDR1 and CDR2: SGHRS and YFSETQ. CDR3 in amino acids: CASSGGTGGPNVLTF.